A selection of T cell receptor beta chains follows, all from one sample in a study of CD8+ T cells in alopecia areata. Generated by immunoSEQ multiplex PCR, the TCRdb table keeps only in-frame clones and is missing some. The sample comprises about 140,000 clones, 51% of which are singletons, and approximately 1% rests with the top ten. The material was CD4+ T cells sorted from blood, obtained at week 0. The receptors come from a human donor with alopecia areata. The conserved cysteine and the conserved F or W are not part of the CDR3 here. The order of the fields is CDR3 protein, J gene, V gene.

SVRTVEAF,TRBJ1-1,TRBV29-1
ASSFSPRGARTEAF,TRBJ1-1,TRBV5-6
ASSGLWSHGYT,TRBJ1-2,TRBV9
ASSSRAGNSYEQY,TRBJ2-7,TRBV6-1
AISRESEQY,TRBJ2-7,TRBV10-3
ASSLVGTSPADTQY,TRBJ2-3,TRBV7-3
ASSSQMSPLYGYT,TRBJ1-2,TRBV19
ASSRQREGTGELF,TRBJ2-2,TRBV4-2
ASSPKSGVETQY,TRBJ2-5,TRBV11-2
ASSERGGDTQY,TRBJ2-3,TRBV6-1
ASRAGQGRSGSLSYNEQF,TRBJ2-1,TRBV2
ASSHYPDGARTDTQY,TRBJ2-3,TRBV9
SVGNRLGEETQY,TRBJ2-5,TRBV29-1
ASSLDPVPQETQY,TRBJ2-5,TRBV5-1
ATVDGRNTEAF,TRBJ1-1,TRBV10-3